The 8 T cell receptor beta chains given below trace back to one sample, sequenced in a study of technical replicates of blood from a few donors. Clones were read by immunoSEQ multiplex PCR, and TCRdb kept only the in-frame ones, dropping some. The sample shows 45,000 to 55,000 clones, 85% to 95% of them seen only once. The sample was T cells isolated from PBMCs. These receptors all stem from a human donor in good health.

The rearrangement joins TRBV28 to TRBJ2-7, with 7 positions matching TRBD2. Germline-derived CDR1 and CDR2 are MDHEN and SYDVKM. This CDR3 comprises 15 residues. Germline trimming cut 2 bases from V and 2 bases from J; bases unmatched to any gene: 6. The CDR3 DNA reads as TGTGCCAGCAGTTTAATTAGCGGGTCTGCCTACGAGCAGTACTTC. Encoded protein: CASSLISGSAYEQYF. The complete variable domain, with remaining parts taken from reference TRBV28 and TRBJ2-7, reads DVKVTQSSRYLVKRTGEKVFLECVQDMDHENMFWYRQDPGLGLRLIYFSYDVKMKEKGDIPEGYSVSREKKERFSLILESASTNQTSMYLCASSLISGSAYEQYFGPGTRLTVT.

The V and J genes are TRBV11-2 and TRBJ2-2, with 10 bases fitting TRBD2. Per germline, CDR1 SGHAT and CDR2 FQNNGV. The CDR3 sequence is 14 residues long. J lost 6 bases, V lost 6 bases, and 4 bases had no gene match. In nucleotides, the CDR3 is TGTGCCAGCAGAAATCTAGCGGGAGCCGGGGAGCTGTTTTTT. Protein product: CASRNLAGAGELFF.

The chain carries TRBV6-5 and TRBJ2-7, with 9 bases fitting TRBD1. Germline trimming cut 5 bases from V and 3 bases from J; bases unmatched to any gene: 8. From germline, CDR1 is MNHEY and CDR2 SVGAGI. The CDR3 sequence is 15 residues long. The CDR3 DNA follows: TGTGCCAGCAGTCCCGGGACAGGGAAGATCTACGAGCAGTACTTC. Protein product: CASSPGTGKIYEQYF.

This chain links TRBV13 with TRBJ1-3, with D hard to call. This CDR3 has 15 amino acids. V was pared by 5 bases and J by 7 bases, with 18 bases between. Germline lookup yields CDR1 PRHDT and CDR2 FYEKMQ (reference sequence). CDR3 amino acids: CASSPSESLGNTIYF. The CDR3 bases are TGTGCCAGCAGCCCGTCCGAAAGCCTCGGGAACACCATATATTTT.

This clone was seen just once. This rearrangement joins TRBV19 to TRBJ2-4; 15 nucleotides line up with TRBD2. CDR1 and CDR2 (germline): LNHDA, SQIVND (reference sequence). J gave up 3 bases and V 6 bases, and 9 bases lay outside the gene matches. This CDR3 is built from 18 residues. The CDR3 here is CASSEGLAGGQDKNIQYF. The DNA for the CDR3 is TGTGCCAGTAGCGAAGGACTAGCGGGAGGGCAGGACAAAAACATTCAGTACTTC.

The chain joins TRBV7-2 to TRBJ2-7; 8 bases are a match to TRBD1. There are 18 residues in the CDR3. Germline V CDR1 and CDR2: SGHTA, FQGNSA. V lost 3 bases and J lost 7; bases outside the gene matches: 20. This CDR3 is CASSFLGSAQGVSGEQYF. The CDR3 DNA sequence: TGTGCCAGCAGCTTCCTTGGGTCCGCACAGGGGGTCTCGGGAGAGCAGTACTTC.

The CDR3 loop reads CASSLGGRGVNTEAFF. In DNA form, the CDR3 reads TGCGCCAGCAGCTTGGGAGGGCGCGGGGTGAACACTGAAGCTTTCTTT. The chain combines TRBV5-1 with TRBJ1-1; D is undetermined. V dropped 0 bases and J dropped 0 bases, with 12 bases sitting between them. The CDR3 extends over 16 amino acids. Germline V gene lookup returns CDR1 SGHRS and CDR2 YFSETQ.

The J gene is TRBJ2-7, the V gene TRBV6-6; the D gene is possibly TRBD2 (8 bases). This CDR3 is 15 amino acids long. Germline values: CDR1 MNHNY, CDR2 SVGAGI (reference sequence). V lost 6 bases to trimming and J lost 4 bases, with 19 bases between them. CDR3 coding DNA: TGTGCCAGCAGCCTGGGACTAGAGGGGGCATACGAGCAGTACTTC. Its translation: CASSLGLEGAYEQYF.